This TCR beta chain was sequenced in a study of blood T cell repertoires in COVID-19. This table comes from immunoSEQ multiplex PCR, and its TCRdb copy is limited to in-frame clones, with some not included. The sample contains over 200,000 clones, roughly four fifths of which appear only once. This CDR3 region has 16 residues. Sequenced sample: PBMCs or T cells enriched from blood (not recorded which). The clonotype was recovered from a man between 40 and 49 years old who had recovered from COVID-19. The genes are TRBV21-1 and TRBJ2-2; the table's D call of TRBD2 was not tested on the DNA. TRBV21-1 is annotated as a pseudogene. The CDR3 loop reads CASTQGLAGGPGELFF. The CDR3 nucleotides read TGTGCCAGCACCCAGGGACTAGCGGGAGGGCCCGGGGAGCTGTTTTTT.